This TCR beta chain was recovered during a study of blood T cell repertoires in COVID-19 (dated by TCRdb to about 2020). Concerning the study at large: The collaborator samples originated in the United States, Italy and Spain and spanned the acute and convalescent phases of COVID-19. The material from the prospective study consisted of cDNA or gDNA derived from T cells, B-cell-depleted T cells, or PBMCs. Subjects who had been exposed to COVID-19, were actively infected with it, or had recovered from it provided the deeply sampled blood TCRbeta repertoires that made up the dataset. A freely available public database, intended as a resource for researchers studying the immune response to SARS-CoV-2, is where the repertoires were released. The samples were drawn from two sources: the first 160 participants of the ongoing ImmuneRACE study, and over 950 subjects contributed by 6 global collaborators. The sample metadata nearly always contained a de-identified subject ID, COVID-19 status, age in years and sex. Where HLA class I and class II types were available, the types were taken from metadata supplied by the sample provider, not from assay-based typing.

Details on this clone: What antigen it recognizes has not been identified. No much larger clone is present one base from it, and per-base qualities are unavailable.

The immunoSEQ Assay, a bias-controlled multiplex PCR, was used to amplify TCRbeta CDR3 regions from genomic DNA. On the study's bioinformatics: Within the assay, amplification of reference gene primers was used to estimate how many nucleated cells each sample contained. To quantify the absolute abundance of each unique TCRbeta CDR3 rearrangement, sequence reads were collapsed and filtered. For each sample, productive Simpson clonality was calculated as the square root of Simpson's diversity index over productive rearrangements. TCRdb holds this immuneACCESS table with in-frame rearrangements only. Some clones are missing; in checked studies, unresolved V genes explain under half, and the rest has no known cause. Clone size and V and J calls were adopted from that table, with D and trimming inferred from the DNA. The sample data list 250,000 to 300,000 clones, and 70% to 90% of these were observed just once. In total, the top ten clones hold about 1% of the sample.

The CDR3 numbers 15 residues from cysteine through phenylalanine. Only the CDR3 portion is preserved as DNA: 45 bases, with reading frame beginning at the first base. Relative to germline, V is 9 bases shorter and J is 0 bases shorter, with 15 bases between their ends. CDR1 and CDR2, per the germline V gene (reference sequence), are LGHDT and YNNKEL. Enrolling through a virtual design, the prospective study's participants ranged in age from about 18 to 100 years and lived across roughly 24 United States geographic areas. In the prospective study, cohorts were assigned on the basis of participant-reported clinical history obtained from a screening survey and a study questionnaire. Recovered participants in ImmuneRACE Cohort 3 were defined by two consecutive negative NP/OP PCR tests, clearance by a healthcare professional, or resolution of symptoms. In the prospective study, whole blood, serum and a nasopharyngeal or oropharyngeal swab were collected from each participant by mobile phlebotomists. Over an approximately 2-month period, participants in the prospective study had the option of providing additional blood draws and questionnaires. Blood samples from the prospective study were shipped frozen or at room temperature prior to DNA extraction.

Summary of the overall study and its limitations: The quantity of clinical and demographic metadata differed by source and by participant and was supplied without curation.

Sequenced input: PBMCs or T cells enriched from blood (not recorded which). The receptor chain draws on TRBV3-1 (or the pseudogene TRBV3-2) and TRBJ2-1; TRBD2 is perhaps the D gene, given 7 matching bases. This clonotype was obtained from a woman younger than 45 who had recovered from COVID-19. The CDR3 loop reads CASARGGSSYNEQFF. In nucleotide form, the sequence is TGTGCCAGTGCTAGGGGGGGGAGCTCCTACAATGAGCAGTTCTTC.